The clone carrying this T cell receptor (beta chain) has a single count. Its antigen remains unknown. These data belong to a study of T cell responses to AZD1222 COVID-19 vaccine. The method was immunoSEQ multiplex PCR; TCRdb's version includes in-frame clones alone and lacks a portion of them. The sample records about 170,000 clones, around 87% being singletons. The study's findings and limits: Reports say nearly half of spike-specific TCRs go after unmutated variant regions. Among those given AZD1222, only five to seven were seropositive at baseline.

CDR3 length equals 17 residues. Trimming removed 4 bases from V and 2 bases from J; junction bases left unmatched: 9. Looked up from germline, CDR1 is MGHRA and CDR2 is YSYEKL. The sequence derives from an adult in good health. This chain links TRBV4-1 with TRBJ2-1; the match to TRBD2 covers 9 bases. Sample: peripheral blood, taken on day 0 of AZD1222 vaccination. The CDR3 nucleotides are TGCGCCAGCAGCCTCCCCGGGGCTAGCGGGACCTACAATGAGCAGTTCTTC. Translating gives CASSLPGASGTYNEQFF.